The following is a TCR beta chain sequence with its context. Antigen: not known. Trimming took 2 bases from V and 12 from J; bases not matched to a gene: 7. Germline V CDR1 and CDR2: MGHDK, SYGVNS. This CDR3 has 12 residues. The PCR made use of 60 Vbeta and 13 Jbeta primers. Sequencing used immunoSEQ multiplex PCR; TCRdb keeps in-frame clones, though not all of them. This sample yields some 120,000 clones, of which 55% to 65% are seen a single time; over 2% belongs to the top ten. This specimen comes from a study of cytomegalovirus exposure and HLA in healthy donors. Study results and limitations: Later analysis identified several of the most significant clusters that appeared linked to common viral pathogens. Later analysis reportedly placed an Asian-associated ancestry cluster below the roughly 630-donor mean in N-insertions. According to an earlier analysis, most TCR beta V segments yielded productive rearrangements about 87% or about 30% of the time.

Healthy bone marrow donors made up the cohort. The V call is TRBV25-1, the J call TRBJ2-7; the match to TRBD2 covers 7 bases. The sequence was collected from a woman aged 25 to 39 in good health and CMV-seronegative. Sequenced sample: PBMCs. The CDR3 reads CASSERGGGGYF. CDR3 bases: TGTGCCAGCAGTGAAAGAGGCGGGGGTGGGTACTTC.